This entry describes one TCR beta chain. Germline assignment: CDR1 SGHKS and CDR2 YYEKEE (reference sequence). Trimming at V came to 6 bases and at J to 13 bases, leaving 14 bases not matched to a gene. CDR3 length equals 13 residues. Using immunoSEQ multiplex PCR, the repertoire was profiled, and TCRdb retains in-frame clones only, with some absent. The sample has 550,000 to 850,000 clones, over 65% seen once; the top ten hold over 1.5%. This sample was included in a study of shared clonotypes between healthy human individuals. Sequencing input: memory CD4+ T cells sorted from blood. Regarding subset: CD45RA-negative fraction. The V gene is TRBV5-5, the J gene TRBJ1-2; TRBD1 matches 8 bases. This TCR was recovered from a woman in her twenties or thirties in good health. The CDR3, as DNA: TGTGCCAGCACCCAACCGGACAGGGCACGTTTCACCTTC. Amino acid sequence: CASTQPDRARFTF. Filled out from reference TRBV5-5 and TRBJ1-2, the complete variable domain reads DAGVTQSPTHLIKTRGQQVTLRCSPISGHKSVSWYQQVLGQGPQFIFQYYEKEERGRGNFPDRFSARQFPNYSSELNVNALLLGDSALYLCASTQPDRARFTFGSGTRLTVV.